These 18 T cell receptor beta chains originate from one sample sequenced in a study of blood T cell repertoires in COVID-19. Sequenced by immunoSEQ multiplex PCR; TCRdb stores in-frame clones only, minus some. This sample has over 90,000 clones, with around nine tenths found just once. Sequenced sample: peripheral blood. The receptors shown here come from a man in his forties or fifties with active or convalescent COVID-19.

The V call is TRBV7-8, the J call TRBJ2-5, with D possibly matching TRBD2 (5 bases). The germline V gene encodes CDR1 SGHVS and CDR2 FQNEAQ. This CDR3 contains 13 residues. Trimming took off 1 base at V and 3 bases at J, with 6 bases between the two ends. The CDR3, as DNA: TGTGCCAGCAGCTTAGAGAGGGAAGAGACCCAGTACTTC. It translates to CASSLEREETQYF. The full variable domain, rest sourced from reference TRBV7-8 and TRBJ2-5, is GAGVSQSPRYKVAKRGQDVALRCDPISGHVSLFWYQQALGQGPEFLTYFQNEAQLDKSGLPSDRFFAERPEGSVSTLKIQRTQQEDSAVYLCASSLEREETQYFGPGTRLLVL.

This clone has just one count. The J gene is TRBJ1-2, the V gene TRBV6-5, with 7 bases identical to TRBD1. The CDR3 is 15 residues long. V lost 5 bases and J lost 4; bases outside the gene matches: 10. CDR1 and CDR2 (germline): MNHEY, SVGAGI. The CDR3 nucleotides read TGTGCCAGCAGTAACCGACAGGGTCCCCTCTATGGCTACACCTTC. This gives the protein CASSNRQGPLYGYTF.

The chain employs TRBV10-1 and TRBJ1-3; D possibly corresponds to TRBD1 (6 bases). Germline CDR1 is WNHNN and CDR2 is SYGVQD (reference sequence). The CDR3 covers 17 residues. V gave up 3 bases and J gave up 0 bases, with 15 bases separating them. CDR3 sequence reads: CASSDASGHDSGNTIYF. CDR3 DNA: TGCGCCAGCAGTGACGCCTCGGGACACGACTCTGGAAACACCATATATTTT.

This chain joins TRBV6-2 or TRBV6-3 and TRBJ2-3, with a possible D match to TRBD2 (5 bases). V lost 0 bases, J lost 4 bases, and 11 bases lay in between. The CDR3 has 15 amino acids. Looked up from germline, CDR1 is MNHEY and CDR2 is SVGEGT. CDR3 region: CASSYSNGVADTQYF. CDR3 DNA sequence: TGTGCCAGCAGTTACTCGAACGGGGTCGCAGATACGCAGTATTTT.

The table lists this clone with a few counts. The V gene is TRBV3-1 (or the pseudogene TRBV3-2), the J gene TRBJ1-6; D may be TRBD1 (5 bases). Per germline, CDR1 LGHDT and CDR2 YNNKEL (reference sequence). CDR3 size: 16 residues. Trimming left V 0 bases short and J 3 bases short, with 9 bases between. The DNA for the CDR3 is TGTGCCAGCAGCCAAGAACGGAGGGGCTATAATTCACCCCTCCACTTT. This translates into CASSQERRGYNSPLHF.

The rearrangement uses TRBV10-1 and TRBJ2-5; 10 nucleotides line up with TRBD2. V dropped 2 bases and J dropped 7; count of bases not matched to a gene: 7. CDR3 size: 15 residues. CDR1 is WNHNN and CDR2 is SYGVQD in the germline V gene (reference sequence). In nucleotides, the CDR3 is TGCGCCAGCAGTGAGCAGCGGGGGGGCCTGGGGACCCAGTACTTC. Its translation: CASSEQRGGLGTQYF.

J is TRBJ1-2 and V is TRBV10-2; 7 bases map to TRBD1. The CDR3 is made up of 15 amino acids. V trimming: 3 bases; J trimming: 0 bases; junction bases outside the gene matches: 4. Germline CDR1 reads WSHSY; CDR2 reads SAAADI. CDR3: CASSDHTGANYGYTF. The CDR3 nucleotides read TGCGCCAGCAGTGACCACACAGGGGCTAACTATGGCTACACCTTC.

DNA of the CDR3: TGTGCCAGCAAGGCGGGGAACACTGAAGCTTTCTTT. Translated: CASKAGNTEAFF. The chain has TRBV6-5 and TRBJ1-1, with D unclear. This CDR3 contains 12 residues. Trimming removed 7 bases at V and 1 base at J, with 7 bases between. Germline-derived CDR1 and CDR2 are MNHEY and SVGAGI.

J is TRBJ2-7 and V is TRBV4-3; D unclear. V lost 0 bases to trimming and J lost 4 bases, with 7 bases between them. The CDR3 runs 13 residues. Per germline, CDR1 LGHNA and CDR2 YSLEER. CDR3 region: CASSQDNSYEQYF. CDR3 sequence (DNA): TGCGCCAGCAGCCAAGACAACAGTTACGAGCAGTACTTC.

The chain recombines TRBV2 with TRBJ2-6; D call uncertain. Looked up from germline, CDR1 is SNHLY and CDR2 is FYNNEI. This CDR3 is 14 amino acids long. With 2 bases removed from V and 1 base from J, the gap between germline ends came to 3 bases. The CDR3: CASSEQSGANVLTF. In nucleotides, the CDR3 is TGTGCCAGCAGTGAACAATCTGGGGCCAACGTCCTGACTTTC.

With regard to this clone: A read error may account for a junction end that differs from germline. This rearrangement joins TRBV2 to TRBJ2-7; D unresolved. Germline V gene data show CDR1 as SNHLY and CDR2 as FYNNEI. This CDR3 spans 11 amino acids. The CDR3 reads CASSEFTVTDF. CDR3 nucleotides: TGTGCCAGCAGTGAGTTCACAGTCACCGACTTC.

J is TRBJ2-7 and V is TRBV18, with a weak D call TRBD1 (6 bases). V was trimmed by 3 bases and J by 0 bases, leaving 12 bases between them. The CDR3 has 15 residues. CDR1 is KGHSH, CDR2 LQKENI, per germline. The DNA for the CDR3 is TGTGCCAGCTCACCTGACAGGTCGAGCTCCTACGAGCAGTACGTC. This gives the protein CASSPDRSSSYEQYV.

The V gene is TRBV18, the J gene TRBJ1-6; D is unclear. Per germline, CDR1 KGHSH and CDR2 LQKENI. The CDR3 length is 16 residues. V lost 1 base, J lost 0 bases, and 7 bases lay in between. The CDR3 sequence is CASSPLGSSYNSPLHF. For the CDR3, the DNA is TGTGCCAGCTCACCACTGGGGAGCTCCTATAATTCACCCCTCCACTTT.

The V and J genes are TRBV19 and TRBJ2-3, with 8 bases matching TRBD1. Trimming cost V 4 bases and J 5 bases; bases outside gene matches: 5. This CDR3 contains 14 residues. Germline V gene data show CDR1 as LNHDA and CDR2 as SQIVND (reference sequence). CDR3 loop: CASSRGQAGDTQYF. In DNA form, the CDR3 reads TGTGCCAGTAGTAGGGGACAGGCTGGAGATACGCAGTATTTT.

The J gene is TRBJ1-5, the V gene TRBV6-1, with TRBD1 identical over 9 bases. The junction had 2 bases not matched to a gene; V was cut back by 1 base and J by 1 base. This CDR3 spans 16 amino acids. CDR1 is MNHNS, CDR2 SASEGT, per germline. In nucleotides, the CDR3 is TGTGCCAGCAGTGAAGGACAGGGGGAAAGCAATCAGCCCCAGCATTTT. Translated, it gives CASSEGQGESNQPQHF.

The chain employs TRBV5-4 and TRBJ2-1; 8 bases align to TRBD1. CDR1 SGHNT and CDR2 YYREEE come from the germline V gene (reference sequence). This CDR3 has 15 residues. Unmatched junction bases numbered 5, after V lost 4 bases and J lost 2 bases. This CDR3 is CASSLGQGAYNEQFF. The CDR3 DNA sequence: TGTGCCAGCAGCCTCGGACAGGGAGCCTACAATGAGCAGTTCTTC.

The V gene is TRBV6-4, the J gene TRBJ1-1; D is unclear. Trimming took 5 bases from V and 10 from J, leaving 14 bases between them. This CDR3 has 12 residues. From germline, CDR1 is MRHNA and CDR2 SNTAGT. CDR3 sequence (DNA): TGTGCCAGCAGTAACCAGGCGGGCCCAGCTTTCTTT. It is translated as CASSNQAGPAFF.

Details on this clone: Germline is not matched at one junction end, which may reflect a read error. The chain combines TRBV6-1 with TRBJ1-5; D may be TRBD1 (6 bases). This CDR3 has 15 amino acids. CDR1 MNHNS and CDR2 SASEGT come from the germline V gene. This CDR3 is CASNEQGGGNQPQHF. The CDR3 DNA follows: TGTGCCAGCAATGAACAGGGTGGTGGCAATCAGCCCCAGCATTTT.